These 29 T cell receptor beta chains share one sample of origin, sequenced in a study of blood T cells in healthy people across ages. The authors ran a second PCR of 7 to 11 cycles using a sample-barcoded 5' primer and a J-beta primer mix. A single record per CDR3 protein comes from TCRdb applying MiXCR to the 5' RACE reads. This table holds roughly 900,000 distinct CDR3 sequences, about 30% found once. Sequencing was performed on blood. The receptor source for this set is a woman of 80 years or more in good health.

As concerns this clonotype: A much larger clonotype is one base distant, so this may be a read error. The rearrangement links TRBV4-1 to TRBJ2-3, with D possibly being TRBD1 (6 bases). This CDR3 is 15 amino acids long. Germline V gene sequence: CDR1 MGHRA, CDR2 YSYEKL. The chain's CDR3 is CANSPSGVYTDTQYF. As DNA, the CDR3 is TGCGCCAACAGCCCTTCAGGGGTTTACACAGATACGCAGTATTTT.

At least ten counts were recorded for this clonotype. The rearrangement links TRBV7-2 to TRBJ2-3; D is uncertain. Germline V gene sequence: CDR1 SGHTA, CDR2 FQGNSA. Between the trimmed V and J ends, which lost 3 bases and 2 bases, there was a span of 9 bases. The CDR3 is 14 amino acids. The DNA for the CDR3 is TGTGCCAGCAGCTTCTCCGCAGACACAGATACGCAGTATTTT. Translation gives CASSFSADTDTQYF.

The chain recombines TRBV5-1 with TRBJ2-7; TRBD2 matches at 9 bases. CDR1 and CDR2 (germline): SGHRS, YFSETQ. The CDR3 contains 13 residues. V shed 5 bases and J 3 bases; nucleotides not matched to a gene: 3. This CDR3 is CASRPSGVYEQYF. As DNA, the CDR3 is TGCGCCAGCAGACCTAGCGGGGTCTACGAGCAGTACTTC.

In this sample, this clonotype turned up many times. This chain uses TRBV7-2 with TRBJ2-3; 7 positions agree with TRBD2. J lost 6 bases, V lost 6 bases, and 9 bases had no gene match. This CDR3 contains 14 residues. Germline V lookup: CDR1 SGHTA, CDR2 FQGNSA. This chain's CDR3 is CASSLGSGGDTQYF. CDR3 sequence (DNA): TGTGCCAGCAGTTTGGGGTCCGGGGGGGATACGCAGTATTTT.

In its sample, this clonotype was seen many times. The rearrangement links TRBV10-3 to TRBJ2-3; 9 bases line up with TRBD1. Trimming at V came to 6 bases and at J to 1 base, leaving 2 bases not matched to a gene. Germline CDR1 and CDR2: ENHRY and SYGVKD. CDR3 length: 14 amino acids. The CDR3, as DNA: TGTGCCATCAGCCGACAGGGGGGCACAGATACGCAGTATTTT. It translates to CAISRQGGTDTQYF.

The CDR3 spells CASSPGERVEKETQYF. In DNA form, the CDR3 reads TGTGCCAGCAGCCCCGGGGAGAGGGTGGAGAAAGAGACCCAGTACTTC. J is TRBJ2-5 and V is TRBV7-9, with D perhaps matching TRBD2 (5 bases). The CDR3 sequence is 16 residues long. Trimming took 5 bases from V and 3 from J, leaving 19 bases between them. The germline V gene has CDR1 SEHNR and CDR2 FQNEAQ (reference sequence).

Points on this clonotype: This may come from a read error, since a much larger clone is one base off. The CDR3 DNA sequence: TGTGCCACCAGCAGGGACCGCGGGACAGCTCGCTATGGCTACACCTTC. This translates into CATSRDRGTARYGYTF. V is TRBV15 and J is TRBJ1-2; 7 bases fit TRBD1. Germline trimming cut 3 bases from V and 4 bases from J; bases unmatched to any gene: 11. The CDR3 has 16 residues. Germline lookup yields CDR1 LNHNV and CDR2 YYDKDF (reference sequence).

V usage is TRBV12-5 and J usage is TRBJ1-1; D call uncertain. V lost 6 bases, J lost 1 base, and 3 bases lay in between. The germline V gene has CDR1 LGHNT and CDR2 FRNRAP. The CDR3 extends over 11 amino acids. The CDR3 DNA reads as TGTGCTAGTGGGAAGAACACTGAAGCTTTCTTT. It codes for CASGKNTEAFF.

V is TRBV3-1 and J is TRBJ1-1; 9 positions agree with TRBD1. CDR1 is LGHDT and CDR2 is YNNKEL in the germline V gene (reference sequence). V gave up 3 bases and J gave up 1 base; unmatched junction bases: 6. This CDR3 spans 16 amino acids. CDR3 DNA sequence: TGTGCCAGCAGCCACCACAGGGGGCAGGGGAACACTGAAGCTTTCTTT. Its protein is CASSHHRGQGNTEAFF.

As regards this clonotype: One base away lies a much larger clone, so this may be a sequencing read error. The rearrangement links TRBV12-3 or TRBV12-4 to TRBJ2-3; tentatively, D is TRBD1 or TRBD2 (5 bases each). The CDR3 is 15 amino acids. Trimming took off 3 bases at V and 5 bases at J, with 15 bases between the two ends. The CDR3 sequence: CASSLGPRAGDTQYF. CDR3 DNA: TGTGCCAGCAGTTTGGGACCGCGGGCGGGAGATACGCAGTATTTT.

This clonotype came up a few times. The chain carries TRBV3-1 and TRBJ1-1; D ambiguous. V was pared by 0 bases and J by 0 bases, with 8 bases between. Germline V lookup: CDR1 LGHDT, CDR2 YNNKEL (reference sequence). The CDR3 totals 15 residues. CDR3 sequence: CASSQDSRLNTEAFF. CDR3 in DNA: TGTGCCAGCAGCCAAGATTCCAGATTGAACACTGAAGCTTTCTTT.

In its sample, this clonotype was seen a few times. The CDR3 region has the DNA TGTGCCAGCAGTCTCGGGACAGGGGGCACCTGGGGCTACACCTTC. Translating gives CASSLGTGGTWGYTF. The chain uses TRBV27 and TRBJ1-2, with TRBD1 matching 12 bases. V trimming: 5 bases; J trimming: 8 bases; junction bases outside the gene matches: 9. CDR1 is MNHEY, CDR2 SMNVEV, per germline (reference sequence). The CDR3 spans 15 residues.

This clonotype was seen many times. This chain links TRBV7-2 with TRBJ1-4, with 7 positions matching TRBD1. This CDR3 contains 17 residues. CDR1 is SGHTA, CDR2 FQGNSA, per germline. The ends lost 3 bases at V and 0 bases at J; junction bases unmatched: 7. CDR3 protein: CASSFGSGGATNEKLFF. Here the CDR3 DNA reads TGTGCCAGCAGCTTCGGGTCAGGGGGGGCAACTAATGAAAAACTGTTTTTT. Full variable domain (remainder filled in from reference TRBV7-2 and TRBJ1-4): GAGVSQSPSNKVTEKGKDVELRCDPISGHTALYWYRQSLGQGLEFLIYFQGNSAPDKSGLPSDRFSAERTGGSVSTLTIQRTQQEDSAVYLCASSFGSGGATNEKLFFGSGTQLSVL.

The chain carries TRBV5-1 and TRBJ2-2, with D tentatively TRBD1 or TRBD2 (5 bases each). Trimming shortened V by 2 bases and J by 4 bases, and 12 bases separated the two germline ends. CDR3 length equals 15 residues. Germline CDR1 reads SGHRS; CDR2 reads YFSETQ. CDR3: CASSFEGPRTGELFF. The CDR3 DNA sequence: TGCGCCAGCAGCTTCGAGGGGCCTCGCACCGGGGAGCTGTTTTTT. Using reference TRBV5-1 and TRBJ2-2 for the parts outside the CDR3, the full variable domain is KAGVTQTPRYLIKTRGQQVTLSCSPISGHRSVSWYQQTPGQGLQFLFEYFSETQRNKGNFPGRFSGRQFSNSRSEMNVSTLELGDSALYLCASSFEGPRTGELFFGEGSRLTVL.

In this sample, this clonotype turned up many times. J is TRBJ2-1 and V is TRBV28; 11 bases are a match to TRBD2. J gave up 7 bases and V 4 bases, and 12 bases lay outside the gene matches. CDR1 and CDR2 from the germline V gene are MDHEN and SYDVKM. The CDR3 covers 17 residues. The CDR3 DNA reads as TGTGCCAGCAGTTCCCCCTCACTAGCGGGGGTTTATAATGAGCAGTTCTTC. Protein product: CASSSPSLAGVYNEQFF.

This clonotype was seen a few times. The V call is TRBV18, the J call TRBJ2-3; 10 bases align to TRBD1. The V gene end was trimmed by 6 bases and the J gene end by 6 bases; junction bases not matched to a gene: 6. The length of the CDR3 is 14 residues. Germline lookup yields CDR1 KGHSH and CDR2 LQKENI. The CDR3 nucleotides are TGTGCCAGCTCTCTCGACAGGGGGCATGATACGCAGTATTTT. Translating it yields CASSLDRGHDTQYF.

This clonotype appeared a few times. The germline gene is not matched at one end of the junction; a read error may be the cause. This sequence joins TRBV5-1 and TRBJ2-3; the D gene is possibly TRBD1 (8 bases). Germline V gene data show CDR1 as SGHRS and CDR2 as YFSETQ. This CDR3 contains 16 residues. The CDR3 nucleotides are TGTGCCAGCAGGGTAGCGGACAGGGAGGGAACAGATACGCAGTATTTT. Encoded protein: CASRVADREGTDTQYF.

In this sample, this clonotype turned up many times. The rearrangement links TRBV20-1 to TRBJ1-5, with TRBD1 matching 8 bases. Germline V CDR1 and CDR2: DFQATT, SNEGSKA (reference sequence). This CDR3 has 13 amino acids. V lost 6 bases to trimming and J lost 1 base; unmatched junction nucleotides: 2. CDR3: CSARTGSNQPQHF. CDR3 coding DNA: TGCAGTGCCCGGACAGGGAGCAATCAGCCCCAGCATTTT.

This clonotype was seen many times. The CDR3 nucleotides are TGTGCCAGCAGTTTACACACCCCAGGCATGGACATTCAGTACTTC. Residues: CASSLHTPGMDIQYF. The chain is built from TRBV5-5 and TRBJ2-4, with D hard to call. Germline V gives CDR1 SGHKS, CDR2 YYEKEE (reference sequence). CDR3 length equals 15 residues. V was clipped by 5 bases and J by 8 bases, with 20 bases between them.

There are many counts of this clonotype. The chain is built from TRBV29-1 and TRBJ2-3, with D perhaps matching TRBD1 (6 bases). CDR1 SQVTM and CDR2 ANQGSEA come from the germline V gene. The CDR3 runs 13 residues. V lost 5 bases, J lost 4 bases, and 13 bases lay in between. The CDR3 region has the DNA TGCAGCGTTAGGGGTCCAGGGGCAGATACGCAGTATTTT. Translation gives CSVRGPGADTQYF.

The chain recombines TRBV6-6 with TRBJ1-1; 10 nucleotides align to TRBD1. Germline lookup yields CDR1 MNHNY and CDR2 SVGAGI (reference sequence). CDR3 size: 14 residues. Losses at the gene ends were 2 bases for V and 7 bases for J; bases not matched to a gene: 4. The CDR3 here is CASSYQTGGFEAFF. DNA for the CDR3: TGTGCCAGCAGTTACCAGACAGGGGGCTTTGAAGCTTTCTTT.

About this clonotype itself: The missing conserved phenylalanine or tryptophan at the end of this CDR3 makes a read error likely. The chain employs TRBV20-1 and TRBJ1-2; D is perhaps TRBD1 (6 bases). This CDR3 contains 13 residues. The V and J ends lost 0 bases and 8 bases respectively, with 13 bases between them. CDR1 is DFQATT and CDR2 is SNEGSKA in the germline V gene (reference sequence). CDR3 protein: CSARDTGASGYTI. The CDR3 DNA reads TGCAGTGCTAGAGATACGGGGGCGAGCGGCTACACCATC.

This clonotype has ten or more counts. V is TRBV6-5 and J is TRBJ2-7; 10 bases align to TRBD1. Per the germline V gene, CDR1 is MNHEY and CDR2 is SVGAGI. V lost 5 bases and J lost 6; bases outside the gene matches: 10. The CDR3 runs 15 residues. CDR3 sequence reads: CASSTPTGGNSEQYF. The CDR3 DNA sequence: TGTGCCAGCAGTACACCGACAGGGGGCAACTCCGAGCAGTACTTC.

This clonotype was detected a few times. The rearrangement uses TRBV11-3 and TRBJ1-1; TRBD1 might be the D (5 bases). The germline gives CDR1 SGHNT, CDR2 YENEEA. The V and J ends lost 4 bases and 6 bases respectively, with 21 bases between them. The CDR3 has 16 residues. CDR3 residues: CASSSYRTSRLSEAFF. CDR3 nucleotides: TGTGCCAGCAGCTCTTACAGGACTTCCCGGTTATCTGAAGCTTTCTTT. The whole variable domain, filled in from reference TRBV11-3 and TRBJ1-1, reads EAGVVQSPRYKIIEKKQPVAFWCNPISGHNTLYWYLQNLGQGPELLIRYENEEAVDDSQLPKDRFSAERLKGVDSTLKIQPAELGDSAVYLCASSSYRTSRLSEAFFGQGTRLTVV.

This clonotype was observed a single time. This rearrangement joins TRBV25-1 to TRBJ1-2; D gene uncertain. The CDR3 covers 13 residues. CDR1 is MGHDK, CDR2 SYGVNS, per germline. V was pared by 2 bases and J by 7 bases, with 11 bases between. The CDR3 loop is CASSESGASGYTF. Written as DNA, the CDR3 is TGTGCCAGCAGTGAAAGTGGCGCAAGTGGCTACACCTTC.

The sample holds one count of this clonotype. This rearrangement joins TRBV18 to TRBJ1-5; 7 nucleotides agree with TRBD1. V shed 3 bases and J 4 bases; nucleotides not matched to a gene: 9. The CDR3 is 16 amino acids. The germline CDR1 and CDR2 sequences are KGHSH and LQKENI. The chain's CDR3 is CASSPTGKAGNQPQHF. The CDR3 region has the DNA TGTGCCAGCTCACCGACAGGGAAAGCGGGAAATCAGCCCCAGCATTTT.

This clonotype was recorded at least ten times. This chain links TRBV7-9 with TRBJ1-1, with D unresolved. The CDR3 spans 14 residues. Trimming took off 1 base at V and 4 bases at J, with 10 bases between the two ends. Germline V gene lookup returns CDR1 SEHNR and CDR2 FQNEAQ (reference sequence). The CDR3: CASSLGGGSTEAFF. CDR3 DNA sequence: TGTGCCAGCAGCTTAGGAGGTGGGTCCACTGAAGCTTTCTTT.

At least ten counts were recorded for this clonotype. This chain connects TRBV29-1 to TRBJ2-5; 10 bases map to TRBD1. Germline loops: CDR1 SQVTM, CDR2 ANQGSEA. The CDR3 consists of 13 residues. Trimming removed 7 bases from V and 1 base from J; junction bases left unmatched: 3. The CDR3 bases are TGCAGCGCCGACAGGGGGCGCCAAGAGACCCAGTACTTC. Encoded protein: CSADRGRQETQYF. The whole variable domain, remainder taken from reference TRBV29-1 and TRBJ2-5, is SAVISQKPSRDICQRGTSLTIQCQVDSQVTMMFWYRQQPGQSLTLIATANQGSEATYESGFVIDKFPISRPNLTFSTLTVSNMSPEDSSIYLCSADRGRQETQYFGPGTRLLVL.

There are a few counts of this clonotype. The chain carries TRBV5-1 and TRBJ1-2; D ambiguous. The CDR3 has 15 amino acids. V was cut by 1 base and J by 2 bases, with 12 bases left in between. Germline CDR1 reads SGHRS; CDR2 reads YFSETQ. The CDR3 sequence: CASSLQGPSNYGYTF. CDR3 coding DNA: TGCGCCAGCAGCTTGCAAGGGCCATCGAACTATGGCTACACCTTC.